The 22 T cell receptor beta chains below come from one sample, sequenced in a study of long-term antiretroviral therapy in people with HIV. Sequencing relied on immunoSEQ assay v3.0, run at survey level. Assay: immunoSEQ multiplex PCR; the TCRdb copy retains only in-frame clones and omits some. The sample has approximately 24,000 clones; 80% to 85% are singletons. This specimen was unsorted PBMCs, taken at the start of antiretroviral therapy, before treatment. The receptors stem from a woman aged 18 to 35 with HIV.

The chain uses TRBV15 and TRBJ2-7; D unclear. Germline V gene sequence: CDR1 LNHNV, CDR2 YYDKDF (reference sequence). This CDR3 has 13 residues. V was trimmed by 3 bases and J by 8 bases, leaving 14 bases between them. The CDR3 loop is CATSSLTPAKQYF. CDR3 in DNA: TGTGCCACCAGCAGTTTAACCCCAGCGAAGCAGTACTTC. Drawing the rest from reference TRBV15 and TRBJ2-7, the complete variable domain is DAMVIQNPRYQVTQFGKPVTLSCSQTLNHNVMYWYQQKSSQAPKLLFHYYDKDFNNEADTPDNFQSRRPNTSFCFLDIRSPGLGDTAMYLCATSSLTPAKQYFGPGTRLTVT.

The J gene is TRBJ1-3, the V gene TRBV19, with D possibly matching TRBD1 (5 bases). This CDR3 has 15 amino acids. The V and J ends lost 5 bases and 0 bases respectively, with 11 bases between them. Germline V gives CDR1 LNHDA, CDR2 SQIVND (reference sequence). This CDR3 is CASSSTANSGNTIYF. DNA for the CDR3: TGTGCCAGTAGTTCGACAGCCAACTCTGGAAACACCATATATTTT.

This sequence joins TRBV11-2 and TRBJ1-2, with TRBD1 identical over 7 bases. The CDR3 consists of 13 residues. Germline CDR1 and CDR2: SGHAT and FQNNGV. Losses at the gene ends were 5 bases for V and 7 bases for J; bases not matched to a gene: 7. The CDR3 reads CASSPDRVVGYTF. The CDR3 DNA is TGTGCCAGCAGCCCAGACAGGGTCGTTGGCTACACCTTC.

The chain couples TRBV19 to TRBJ2-3; 10 bases align to TRBD1. The length of the CDR3 is 14 residues. Per the germline V gene, CDR1 is LNHDA and CDR2 is SQIVND (reference sequence). J was trimmed by 5 bases and V by 5 bases; bases with no gene match: 4. The CDR3 DNA sequence: TGTGCCAGTAGTTACGACAGGGGGCTAGATACGCAGTATTTT. Translating it yields CASSYDRGLDTQYF.

The V call is TRBV18, the J call TRBJ1-2; 7 bases line up with TRBD1. The CDR3 runs to 17 residues. V gave up 6 bases and J gave up 1 base; unmatched junction bases: 14. Per germline, CDR1 KGHSH and CDR2 LQKENI. Here the CDR3 DNA reads TGTGCCAGCTCTAAAAACACCGGGACAGACCGTAACTATGGCTACACCTTC. This encodes CASSKNTGTDRNYGYTF.

This sequence joins TRBV10-3 and TRBJ1-5; weak D call: TRBD1 (5 bases). Trimming left V 11 bases short and J 4 bases short, with 21 bases between. The germline CDR1 and CDR2 sequences are ENHRY and SYGVKD. The CDR3 length is 15 residues. The CDR3 is CAAGLGGVLNQPQHF. For the CDR3, the DNA is TGTGCCGCGGGGCTCGGGGGAGTCCTTAATCAGCCCCAGCATTTT.

The CDR3 region is CSVVGWRTDTQYF. The CDR3 region has the DNA TGCAGCGTTGTTGGGTGGCGCACAGATACGCAGTATTTT. This chain connects TRBV29-1 to TRBJ2-3; D is undetermined. The length of the CDR3 is 13 residues. Germline assignment: CDR1 SQVTM and CDR2 ANQGSEA. V lost 4 bases to trimming and J lost 1 base, with 9 bases between them.

This clone was observed a few times. The CDR3 protein is CASSHLTGSDPAYGYTF. CDR3 sequence (DNA): TGCGCCAGCAGCCACCTGACAGGGTCAGACCCTGCGTATGGCTACACCTTC. This chain joins TRBV4-1 and TRBJ1-2; 7 bases match TRBD1. The V gene's germline CDR1 is MGHRA and CDR2 YSYEKL. This CDR3 comprises 17 residues. Trimming took 3 bases from V and 5 from J; bases not matched to a gene: 15.

V gene TRBV27 combines with J gene TRBJ2-5, with 9 bases identical to TRBD1. Germline CDR1 reads MNHEY; CDR2 reads SMNVEV (reference sequence). The CDR3 is made up of 14 amino acids. J was trimmed by 3 bases and V by 6 bases; bases with no gene match: 5. CDR3 bases: TGTGCCAGCAGGGACTGGACAGGGGAAGAGACCCAGTACTTC. Translated, it gives CASRDWTGEETQYF.

The chain employs TRBV6-6 and TRBJ2-7; the match to TRBD2 covers 11 bases. CDR3 length: 16 residues. Germline V gives CDR1 MNHNY, CDR2 SVGAGI (reference sequence). J lost 0 bases, V lost 2 bases, and 3 bases had no gene match. The CDR3, as DNA: TGTGCCAGCAGTTACACTACTAGCGGGAGCTCCTACGAGCAGTACTTC. Translating it yields CASSYTTSGSSYEQYF.

V usage is TRBV7-9 and J usage is TRBJ2-4; D not resolved. The germline CDR1 and CDR2 sequences are SEHNR and FQNEAQ (reference sequence). V lost 4 bases and J 0 bases, leaving 7 bases between the germline ends. CDR3 length equals 14 residues. CDR3 nucleotides: TGTGCCAGCAGCTCCCCCGTAGCCAAAAACATTCAGTACTTC. Encoded protein: CASSSPVAKNIQYF.

The chain combines TRBV6-5 with TRBJ1-1; no definite D call. V was pared by 7 bases and J by 5 bases, with 14 bases between. Germline V gives CDR1 MNHEY, CDR2 SVGAGI. This CDR3 is 13 amino acids long. For the CDR3, the DNA is TGTGCCAGCACCCCCCTAGGAAAGACTGAAGCTTTCTTT. Translated, it gives CASTPLGKTEAFF.

The rearrangement joins TRBV28 to TRBJ2-7; maybe TRBD2 (6 bases). The germline CDR1 and CDR2 sequences are MDHEN and SYDVKM. CDR3 length: 14 residues. V was trimmed by 4 bases and J by 1 base, leaving 11 bases between them. CDR3 bases: TGTGCCAGCAGTTGGGGAGGCGCTTCCTACGAGCAGTACTTC. This sequence encodes CASSWGGASYEQYF.

The chain combines TRBV6-4 with TRBJ2-2; 10 nucleotides agree with TRBD2. Germline assignment: CDR1 MRHNA and CDR2 SNTAGT. CDR3 length: 15 residues. The trim removed 5 bases at V and 3 bases at J, leaving 3 bases unmatched. The CDR3 region has the DNA TGTGCCAGCAGTACGGGGACTAGCGACACCGGGGAGCTGTTTTTT. Protein product: CASSTGTSDTGELFF.

The chain has TRBV4-2 and TRBJ1-1, with unresolved D. The germline V and J ends were trimmed by 0 bases and 8 bases, with 4 bases remaining between them. The CDR3 has 11 residues. CDR1 LGHNA and CDR2 YNFKEQ come from the germline V gene. CDR3 DNA sequence: TGTGCCAGCAGCCAAGACAGCGAAGCTTTCTTT. Protein product: CASSQDSEAFF.

The rearrangement uses TRBV7-2 and TRBJ1-5; 7 bases map to TRBD1. V gave up 6 bases and J gave up 7 bases; unmatched junction bases: 6. The CDR3 is made up of 13 amino acids. The germline CDR1 and CDR2 sequences are SGHTA and FQGNSA. The CDR3 DNA sequence: TGTGCCAGCAGTGGACAGGTCGACCAGCCCCAGCATTTT. This encodes CASSGQVDQPQHF.

The rearrangement links TRBV28 to TRBJ2-5, with D perhaps matching TRBD1 or TRBD2 (5 bases each). This CDR3 comprises 15 residues. Trimming shortened V by 5 bases and J by 2 bases, and 15 bases separated the two germline ends. Germline V gene data show CDR1 as MDHEN and CDR2 as SYDVKM. The CDR3 DNA reads as TGTGCCAGCAGTGCCCCGCACAGGACTCAAGAGACCCAGTACTTC. This encodes CASSAPHRTQETQYF.

This chain joins TRBV7-2 and TRBJ2-2; possibly TRBD2 for D (6 bases). The germline gives CDR1 SGHTA, CDR2 FQGNSA. V was shortened by 6 bases and J by 6 bases, with 20 bases between the two germline ends. This CDR3 comprises 16 residues. The CDR3 loop is CASRPRAGIGAGELFF. The DNA of the CDR3 is TGTGCCAGCAGGCCCCGGGCGGGGATTGGCGCCGGGGAGCTGTTTTTT.

This chain links TRBV5-4 with TRBJ2-7; 9 positions agree with TRBD1. Looked up from germline, CDR1 is SGHNT and CDR2 is YYREEE (reference sequence). This CDR3 is built from 14 residues. V shed 0 bases, J shed 3 bases, and the junction held 1 base outside the gene matches. In DNA form, the CDR3 reads TGTGCCAGCAGCTTGGACAGGGGGCTCTACGAGCAGTACTTC. It yields the protein CASSLDRGLYEQYF. Based on the CDR3 plus reference TRBV5-4 and TRBJ2-7, the full variable domain is ETGVTQSPTHLIKTRGQQVTLRCSSQSGHNTVSWYQQALGQGPQFIFQYYREEENGRGNFPPRFSGLQFPNYSSELNVNALELDDSALYLCASSLDRGLYEQYFGPGTRLTVT.

The chain employs TRBV5-1 and TRBJ1-5, with D uncertain. This CDR3 spans 15 amino acids. In germline, CDR1 is SGHRS, CDR2 YFSETQ. V lost 0 bases and J 0 bases, leaving 7 bases between the germline ends. The chain's CDR3 is CASSLDAYSNQPQHF. CDR3 DNA sequence: TGCGCCAGCAGCTTGGATGCTTATAGCAATCAGCCCCAGCATTTT.

Here the CDR3 reads CSVNRGSEKLFF. In DNA, the CDR3 is TGCAGCGTAAACAGGGGAAGTGAAAAACTGTTTTTT. The chain carries TRBV29-1 and TRBJ1-4; 7 bases align to TRBD1. The CDR3 loop spans 12 amino acids. Looked up from germline, CDR1 is SQVTM and CDR2 is ANQGSEA. V lost 6 bases to trimming and J lost 7 bases; unmatched junction nucleotides: 5.

J is TRBJ2-1 and V is TRBV18, with a possible D match to TRBD2 (7 bases). Germline V gene data show CDR1 as KGHSH and CDR2 as LQKENI. Trimming took off 6 bases at V and 2 bases at J, with 14 bases between the two ends. The CDR3 totals 15 residues. This CDR3 reads CASSFGEGAYNEQFF. DNA of the CDR3: TGTGCCAGCTCGTTTGGGGAGGGGGCCTACAATGAGCAGTTCTTC.